A selection of T cell receptor beta chains follows, all from one sample in a study of control samples from healthy donors and cancer patients. Sequencing was performed with immunoSEQ multiplex PCR; in TCRdb, only in-frame clones are kept and a portion is missing. The profile shows about 180,000 clones, around 90% of them singletons. The sample taken for sequencing was blood. These receptors were collected from a woman aged 45-60 years in good health. Each CDR3 is given with its conserved first and last residue. Fields, in order: D gene, J gene, V gene, clone size, CDR3 DNA, CDR3 protein. A D gene is named only where the DNA matches it firmly. Size tells how often a clone was seen (once, few, many) or the class of an expanded clone, and some rows leave it out.

>TRBD1|TRBJ1-1|TRBV15|.
TGTGCCACCAGCGACCACTCCCGGACAGGGAACACTGAAGCTTTCTTT
CATSDHSRTGNTEAFF
>.|TRBJ2-1|TRBV7-9|.
TGTGCCAGCAGCTTAGTACAGGGACCCTCCAATGAGCAGTTCTTC
CASSLVQGPSNEQFF
>.|TRBJ2-7|TRBV2|.
TGTGCCAGCAGGAACCCAGGGATCAGCTCCTACGAGCAGTACTTC
CASRNPGISSYEQYF
>.|TRBJ1-1|TRBV7-8|.
TGTGCCAGCACCCTATGGACAGCGATAGGGAACACTGAAACTTTCTTT
CASTLWTAIGNTETFF
>TRBD2|TRBJ2-1|TRBV12-5|.
TGTGCTAGTGGTTCCGGGACTAGCGGTCGGATTAACAATGAGCAGTTCTTC
CASGSGTSGRINNEQFF
>TRBD1|TRBJ2-1|TRBV4-2|.
TGTGTCAGCAGCCAAGATTACACAGGGGGACACAATGAGCAGTTCTTC
CVSSQDYTGGHNEQFF
>.|TRBJ1-5|TRBV6-5|.
TGTGCCAGCAGGGATACAGGGTCGAGCAATCAGCCCCAGCATTTT
CASRDTGSSNQPQHF
>.|TRBJ1-1|TRBV9|.
TGTGCCAGCAGCGCCACAAGACAGAACACTGAAGCTTTCTTT
CASSATRQNTEAFF
>TRBD1|TRBJ2-7|TRBV25-1|.
TGTGCCAGCCGCGGACAGGCCTCCTACGAGCAGTACTTC
CASRGQASYEQYF
>TRBD1|TRBJ1-5|TRBV3-1/TRBV3-2|.
TGTGCCAGCAGACAGCAGGGGGTGAATCAGCCCCAGCATTTT
CASRQQGVNQPQHF
>.|TRBJ1-1|TRBV7-9|.
TGTGCCAGCAGCACGGTGAACACTGAAGCTTTCTTT
CASSTVNTEAFF
>.|TRBJ2-7|TRBV6-5|.
TGTGCCAGCAGTTACAGTTATAGGGCAGCCGCCTACGAGCAGTACTTC
CASSYSYRAAAYEQYF
>TRBD1|TRBJ1-4|TRBV2|.
TGTGCCAGCAGAGGGACAGTTGGTAGTGAAAAACTGTTTTTT
CASRGTVGSEKLFF
>TRBD2|TRBJ2-2|TRBV5-1|.
TGCGCCAGCAGCTTGGGCAGGGAGGGGACCGGGGAGCTGTTTTTT
CASSLGREGTGELFF
>.|TRBJ2-5|TRBV6-2/TRBV6-3|.
TGTGCCAGCAGACCTCCCCTGTGGAGAGAAGAGACCCAGTACTTC
CASRPPLWREETQYF
>.|TRBJ1-2|TRBV6-4|.
TGTGCCAGCGGCGACAGGTACTATGGCTACACCTTC
CASGDRYYGYTF
>TRBD1|TRBJ1-1|TRBV28|.
TGTGCCAGCCGATCGACAGGGTCCACTGAAGCTTTCTTT
CASRSTGSTEAFF
>.|TRBJ2-7|TRBV19|.
TGTGCCAGTAGTATTAAAGGAAGGGGATCAGACGAGCAGTACTTC
CASSIKGRGSDEQYF
>.|TRBJ2-5|TRBV24-1|.
TGTGCCACCAGTGATCGGGGGACCGGTGAGACCCAGTACTTC
CATSDRGTGETQYF
>.|TRBJ2-5|TRBV13|.
TGTGCCAGCACAACAAGGTCCGGGAAGACCCAGTACTTC
CASTTRSGKTQYF
>.|TRBJ1-3|TRBV7-2|once
TGTGCCAGCAGCTTCCAGGGAGTCTCTGGAAACACCATATATTTT
CASSFQGVSGNTIYF
>TRBD1|TRBJ1-5|TRBV2|once
TGTGCCAGCGGGGACAGGGAGCGTCAGCCCCAGCATTTT
CASGDRERQPQHF
>.|TRBJ2-2|TRBV4-1|.
TGCGCCAGCAGCCAAGTAAAACGACCCGGGGAGCTGTTTTTT
CASSQVKRPGELFF
>.|TRBJ2-7|TRBV5-1|few
TGCGCCAGCAGCTTGGAGACACGGGTCGACGAGCAGTACTTC
CASSLETRVDEQYF
>TRBD1|TRBJ1-1|TRBV18|.
TGTGCCAGCTCCCGAGGGACAGCCATGAACACTGAAGCTTTCTTT
CASSRGTAMNTEAFF
>.|TRBJ1-4|TRBV10-3|.
TGTGCCATCAGTGATGGAGGGGGGTTAGGGCAAAAACTGTTTTTT
CAISDGGGLGQKLFF
>.|TRBJ1-2|TRBV20-1|.
TGCAGTGGGAGGGTCAACTATGGCTACACCTTC
CSGRVNYGYTF
>TRBD1|TRBJ1-2|TRBV25-1|.
TGTGCCAGCAGTCGGGACAGTTACTATGGCTACACCTTC
CASSRDSYYGYTF
>TRBD1|TRBJ2-7|TRBV5-4|.
TGTGCCAGCAGCCACGCAGGGGGCTTTACCTACGAGCAGTACTTC
CASSHAGGFTYEQYF
>.|TRBJ1-1|TRBV28|.
TGTGCCAGCACCGAACCCATCTCCGGGACGTCTGAAGCTTTCTTT
CASTEPISGTSEAFF
>TRBD2|TRBJ2-1|TRBV5-1|.
TGCGCCAGCAGGATAACTAGCGGGAACTCCTACAATGAGCAGTTCTTC
CASRITSGNSYNEQFF
>.|TRBJ2-6|TRBV3-1/TRBV3-2|once
TGTGCCAGCAGCCAAGGGACCGGGGCCAACGTCCTGACTTTC
CASSQGTGANVLTF
>.|TRBJ1-5|TRBV19|.
TGTGCCAGTAGTATTCCGGGACACCCTTTTGAGCCCCAGCATTTT
CASSIPGHPFEPQHF
>.|TRBJ2-2|TRBV7-3|.
TGTGCCAGCAGCGCGGACCCACACACCGGGGAGCTGTTTTTT
CASSADPHTGELFF
>.|TRBJ2-7|TRBV30|.
TGTGCCTGGAGTGTACAGGGCGGATCCTACGAGCAGTACTTC
CAWSVQGGSYEQYF
>.|TRBJ1-1|TRBV9|once
TGTGCCAGCAGCCCAAGACTACAGGGTCCATATGAAGCTTTCTTT
CASSPRLQGPYEAFF
>.|TRBJ1-6|TRBV7-2|many
TGTGCCAGCACCCCGGCCCTGTTGGGTTCACCCCTCCACTTT
CASTPALLGSPLHF
>.|TRBJ2-5|TRBV7-9|.
TGTGCCAGCAGCTCACCACGCCGTAGTTCAGAAGAGACCCAGTACTTC
CASSSPRRSSEETQYF
>TRBD2|TRBJ2-2|TRBV24-1|.
TGTGCCACCATTAAGGGAGGGACGAACACCGGGGAGCTGTTTTTT
CATIKGGTNTGELFF
>.|TRBJ1-4|TRBV6-6|.
TGTGCCAGCGCCTCCCCAAGAGCGTTAGGTGAAAAACTGTTTTTT
CASASPRALGEKLFF
>TRBD1|TRBJ1-2|TRBV18|.
TGTGCCAGCTTCCGGACAGGGGTAATGGTTGATGGCTACACCTTC
CASFRTGVMVDGYTF
>TRBD1|TRBJ1-1|TRBV30|.
TGTGCCTGGAGGAAGGGGGCGGTTTTCATGAACACTGAAGCTTTCTTT
CAWRKGAVFMNTEAFF
>.|TRBJ2-7|TRBV6-2/TRBV6-3|.
TGTGCCAGCAGCATACAGGGCCTTACCTACGAGCAGTACTTC
CASSIQGLTYEQYF
>TRBD1|TRBJ2-1|TRBV4-1|.
TGCGCCAGCAGCCAAAATTCCGACAGGGGGTCCTACAATGAGCAGTTCTTC
CASSQNSDRGSYNEQFF
>.|TRBJ2-2|TRBV18|.
TGTGCCAGCTCACCGAAGGCGGGCGGGGAGCTGTTTTTT
CASSPKAGGELFF
>TRBD1|TRBJ1-2|TRBV28|.
TGTGCCAGCACAATACCTCCGGGACAGGGACTCTATGGCTACACCTTC
CASTIPPGQGLYGYTF
>TRBD1|TRBJ1-1|TRBV4-3|.
TGCGCCAGCAGCCAACAACAGGGGGCGACGACTGAAGCTTTCTTT
CASSQQQGATTEAFF
>TRBD2|TRBJ2-7|TRBV5-4|.
TGTGCCAGCAGCTTAGGCGGGAGCACCTACGAGCAGTACTTC
CASSLGGSTYEQYF
>.|TRBJ1-4|TRBV27|.
TGTGCCAGTTCTCTCGGGACATCCGGGGGGAAACTGTTTTTT
CASSLGTSGGKLFF
>.|TRBJ1-5|TRBV28|.
TGTGCTAGCAAGAGGGGCAATCAGCCCCAGCATTTT
CASKRGNQPQHF